One and the same sample provided the 29 T cell receptor beta chains below, sequenced in a study of regulatory T cells in long-lasting Graves disease. For TCR beta, libraries came from iRepertoire HTBI primers and Arm-PCR of CDR3 regions. Via MiXCR, TCRdb re-called the multiplex PCR reads, giving one row per CDR3 protein. The data hold approximately 270,000 distinct CDR3 sequences, with 15% to 20% observed a single time. Sample time point: newly diagnosed GD, antithyroid drugs for less than 3 months. Making the TCR library involved RNA that had been extracted from PBMCs. The data were also submitted as part of a second study, on T cells in Graves' hyperthyroidism and ophthalmopathy.

Material: peripheral blood mononuclear cells (PBMCs), obtained at new diagnosis, from a patient treated with antithyroid drugs. The receptor set was obtained from a woman under 40 with Graves disease.

The sample holds many counts of this clonotype. The V and J genes are TRBV7-9 and TRBJ2-7, with 8 bases that match TRBD2. J gave up 6 bases and V 5 bases, and 9 bases lay outside the gene matches. Per germline, CDR1 SEHNR and CDR2 FQNEAQ (reference sequence). There are 14 residues in the CDR3. CDR3 in DNA: TGTGCCAGCAGCGGAAGCGGGGGAAGGATCGAGCAGTACTTC. It translates to CASSGSGGRIEQYF.

In this sample, this clonotype turned up many times. The chain employs TRBV2 and TRBJ2-7; D uncertain. The CDR3 is 10 amino acids. CDR1 is SNHLY and CDR2 is FYNNEI in the germline V gene. Trimming shortened V by 7 bases and J by 4 bases, and 5 bases separated the two germline ends. The chain's CDR3 is CASIYYEQYF. CDR3 sequence (DNA): TGTGCCAGCATTTATTACGAGCAGTACTTC. Filled out from reference TRBV2 and TRBJ2-7, the complete variable domain reads EPEVTQTPSHQVTQMGQEVILRCVPISNHLYFYWYRQILGQKVEFLVSFYNNEISEKSEIFDDQFSVERPDGSNFTLKIRSTKLEDSAMYFCASIYYEQYFGPGTRLTVT.

In regard to this clonotype: This likely came from a read error, as a far larger clone is one base away. This chain links TRBV10-3 with TRBJ2-7; 7 bases align to TRBD2. This CDR3 has 17 amino acids. Germline CDR1 ENHRY, CDR2 SYGVKD. The junction had 20 bases not matched to a gene; V was cut back by 5 bases and J by 7 bases. CDR3 nucleotide sequence: TGTGCCATCAGTTACCCCAGGAACGGGCGCCCGGGGGGTGAGCAGTACTTC. It encodes CAISYPRNGRPGGEQYF.

This clonotype was observed at least ten times. Written as DNA, the CDR3 is TGCGCCAGCAGCTTGGTTGGCAGACCCAACACTGAAGCTTTCTTT. This sequence encodes CASSLVGRPNTEAFF. V gene TRBV5-1 combines with J gene TRBJ1-1; no clear D gene. Trimming cost V 0 bases and J 2 bases, with 11 bases left between them. Germline CDR1 reads SGHRS; CDR2 reads YFSETQ. This CDR3 contains 15 residues.

In the case of this clonotype: A read error may be the cause here, since a much bigger clone is one base away. The chain carries TRBV5-6 and TRBJ2-7, with no clear D. Germline assignment: CDR1 SGHDT and CDR2 YYEEEE. The CDR3 is 12 amino acids. V dropped 7 bases and J dropped 7 bases, with 15 bases sitting between them. The chain's CDR3 is CASGVGQQEQYF. In DNA, the CDR3 is TGTGCCAGCGGTGTTGGGCAGCAAGAGCAGTACTTC.

This clonotype was observed at least ten times. The V gene is TRBV12-5, the J gene TRBJ2-5; 9 positions match TRBD2. Germline values: CDR1 LGHNT, CDR2 FRNRAP. The V and J ends lost 4 bases and 4 bases, in that order; junction bases with no gene match: 16. This CDR3 is built from 18 residues. The CDR3 region has the DNA TGTGCTAGTGGTTACGGACTAGCGATTCGAGGAAGGGGAGAGACCCAGTACTTC. This translates into CASGYGLAIRGRGETQYF.

This clonotype has ten or more counts. The chain links TRBV10-2 to TRBJ1-1, with a possible D match to TRBD1 (6 bases). Trimming removed 7 bases at V and 4 bases at J, with 16 bases between. Germline-derived CDR1 and CDR2 are WSHSY and SAAADI. The CDR3 runs 14 residues. The CDR3 here is CASTPTGVGTEAFF. CDR3 DNA sequence: TGCGCCAGCACCCCGACAGGAGTAGGCACTGAAGCTTTCTTT.

V and J are TRBV28 and TRBJ1-1; possibly TRBD1 for D (5 bases). CDR1 MDHEN and CDR2 SYDVKM come from the germline V gene. CDR3 length: 14 residues. With 5 bases removed from V and 8 bases from J, the gap between germline ends came to 18 bases. Here the CDR3 DNA reads TGTGCCAGCAGTGACGGGGGGGGAGATGGCGAAGCTTTCTTT. Translated, it gives CASSDGGGDGEAFF.

This chain connects TRBV3-1 to TRBJ2-5, with a possible D match to TRBD2 (5 bases). Per the germline V gene, CDR1 is LGHDT and CDR2 is YNNKEL (reference sequence). This CDR3 contains 13 residues. With 2 bases removed from V and 5 bases from J, the gap between germline ends came to 9 bases. CDR3: CASSQRERETQYF. CDR3 sequence (DNA): TGTGCCAGCAGCCAAAGGGAGAGGGAGACCCAGTACTTC.

The table lists this clonotype with many counts. The genes are TRBV19 and TRBJ1-1; D gene uncertain. The CDR3 covers 12 residues. Between the trimmed V and J ends, which lost 7 bases and 5 bases, there was a span of 11 bases. Per the germline V gene, CDR1 is LNHDA and CDR2 is SQIVND (reference sequence). The CDR3 region has the DNA TGTGCCAGTACCGACGGAGGAACTGAAGCTTTCTTT. Translation gives CASTDGGTEAFF.

About this clonotype itself: A much larger clone sits a single nucleotide away, making a read error possible. The chain joins TRBV4-1 to TRBJ1-2; D is undetermined. There are 12 residues in the CDR3. Germline CDR1 MGHRA, CDR2 YSYEKL. In DNA, the CDR3 is TGCGCCAGCGGCCAACCTAACTATGGCTACACCTTC. This codes for CASGQPNYGYTF.

The table lists this clonotype with many counts. The V and J genes are TRBV29-1 and TRBJ1-2; tentatively, D is TRBD1 (6 bases). The CDR3 extends over 12 amino acids. V dropped 6 bases and J dropped 3 bases, with 11 bases sitting between them. The germline CDR1 and CDR2 sequences are SQVTM and ANQGSEA. CDR3 protein: CSVPQGHYGYTF. The CDR3 nucleotides read TGCAGCGTACCACAGGGTCACTATGGCTACACCTTC.

This clonotype was observed a handful of times. The chain is built from TRBV6-2 or TRBV6-3 and TRBJ2-2; unclear D gene. Germline values: CDR1 MNHEY, CDR2 SVGEGT. V dropped 4 bases and J dropped 6 bases, with 6 bases sitting between them. The CDR3 is 12 amino acids. CDR3 nucleotide sequence: TGTGCCAGCAGTTCCCCCCCCGGGGAGCTGTTTTTT. As protein: CASSSPPGELFF.

There are many counts of this clonotype. CDR3 coding DNA: TGCGCCAGCAGCCAAGATTCCGCGGCTAGCGGGGAAGTGACCCAGTACTTC. This encodes CASSQDSAASGEVTQYF. The V call is TRBV4-1, the J call TRBJ2-5; 9 bases are shared with TRBD2. The CDR3 is made up of 17 amino acids. V was clipped by 0 bases and J by 7 bases; unmatched bases: 12. Germline CDR1 and CDR2: MGHRA and YSYEKL.

In its sample, this clonotype was seen many times. This chain uses TRBV20-1 with TRBJ2-5; tentative D call: TRBD2 (6 bases). V lost 0 bases and J lost 5, with 22 bases in between. The CDR3 contains 17 residues. Germline CDR1 and CDR2: DFQATT and SNEGSKA (reference sequence). This CDR3 is CSARDPRGRGVAETQYF. The CDR3 DNA is TGCAGTGCTAGAGATCCTCGAGGCCGCGGGGTGGCGGAGACCCAGTACTTC.

The V call is TRBV6-5, the J call TRBJ2-3; tentatively, D is TRBD2 (5 bases). V was cut by 1 base and J by 2 bases, with 19 bases left in between. Germline V CDR1 and CDR2: MNHEY, SVGAGI. The CDR3 length is 18 residues. CDR3 nucleotide sequence: TGTGCCAGCAGTTACTTTCGGGCGAATAGCGACTACACAGATACGCAGTATTTT. Translated: CASSYFRANSDYTDTQYF.

This clonotype was seen at least ten times. The chain has TRBV7-2 and TRBJ1-1; D unclear. This CDR3 has 11 amino acids. The germline V and J ends were trimmed by 3 bases and 9 bases, with 8 bases remaining between them. Germline lookup yields CDR1 SGHTA and CDR2 FQGNSA. In DNA, the CDR3 is TGTGCCAGCAGCTTGAGAGGTAAAGCTTTCTTT. This translates into CASSLRGKAFF.

This sequence joins TRBV20-1 and TRBJ2-1, with 8 nucleotides matching TRBD2. The CDR3 loop spans 17 amino acids. V was pared by 4 bases and J by 0 bases, with 11 bases of the junction left unmatched. The germline V gene encodes CDR1 DFQATT and CDR2 SNEGSKA (reference sequence). The CDR3 loop is CSATPISGVSSYNEQFF. The CDR3 bases are TGCAGTGCTACCCCGATTAGCGGGGTAAGCTCCTACAATGAGCAGTTCTTC.

This clonotype was found many times. The CDR3 DNA reads TGTGCCACCAGCAGAGATCTGGGGGTAGGATACGAAAAACTGTTTTTT. Its protein product is CATSRDLGVGYEKLFF. V gene TRBV15 combines with J gene TRBJ1-4; TRBD1 is a possible D gene (5 bases). This CDR3 contains 16 residues. V gave up 0 bases and J gave up 8 bases, with 16 bases separating them. CDR1 and CDR2 (germline): LNHNV, YYDKDF (reference sequence).

With regard to this clonotype: A single base separates this from a much larger clone, so it may be a read error. The J gene is TRBJ2-3, the V gene TRBV6-1, with a possible D match to TRBD2 (6 bases). CDR1 is MNHNS, CDR2 SASEGT, per germline. With 2 bases removed from V and 6 bases from J, the gap between germline ends came to 15 bases. This CDR3 has 15 residues. As DNA, the CDR3 is TGTGCCAGCAGTGAATTAGCGCGGGGCAGGGATACGCAGTATTTT. Amino acid sequence: CASSELARGRDTQYF.

The chain uses TRBV2 and TRBJ2-1, with D possibly being TRBD2 (5 bases). Germline V gene data show CDR1 as SNHLY and CDR2 as FYNNEI. The CDR3 has 14 amino acids. With 6 bases removed from V and 9 bases from J, the gap between germline ends came to 18 bases. In DNA form, the CDR3 reads TGTGCCAGCAGCTGGACTCCCGCGGGCGGTGAGCAGTTCTTC. Translating it yields CASSWTPAGGEQFF.

This clonotype came up many times. The chain has TRBV12-3 or TRBV12-4 and TRBJ1-1; D unclear. This CDR3 comprises 15 residues. V lost 7 bases, J lost 2 bases, and 17 bases lay in between. CDR3 nucleotide sequence: TGTGCCAGCACCCTTGGAGGAGGATTTAACACTGAAGCTTTCTTT. As protein: CASTLGGGFNTEAFF.

In this sample, this clonotype turned up many times. This chain joins TRBV5-1 and TRBJ1-2; D call uncertain. Per germline, CDR1 SGHRS and CDR2 YFSETQ. This CDR3 has 16 amino acids. V shed 0 bases and J shed 2 bases, with 14 bases lying between them. The CDR3 loop reads CASSLEGSRSNYGYTF. The CDR3, as DNA: TGCGCCAGCAGCTTGGAGGGCAGCAGATCCAACTATGGCTACACCTTC.

Ten or more counts support this clonotype. The chain combines TRBV7-6 with TRBJ2-1; D gene ambiguous. The V gene lost 4 bases and the J gene lost 2 bases, with 6 bases spanning the gap. The CDR3 runs to 13 residues. Germline CDR1 SGHVS, CDR2 FNYEAQ. CDR3 loop: CASSSQPYNEQFF. CDR3 coding DNA: TGTGCCAGCAGCTCCCAACCCTACAATGAGCAGTTCTTC.

The chain combines TRBV7-9 with TRBJ2-6; D is perhaps TRBD2 (6 bases). Looked up from germline, CDR1 is SEHNR and CDR2 is FQNEAQ (reference sequence). V shed 11 bases and J shed 5 bases, with 22 bases lying between them. The CDR3 is made up of 16 amino acids. The CDR3 DNA is TGTGCCGGAGGGGTCCGTCTCCTATCTAGGGCCAACGTCCTGACTTTC. Residues: CAGGVRLLSRANVLTF.

This clonotype has at least ten counts. The chain employs TRBV20-1 and TRBJ2-7; D is perhaps TRBD2 (6 bases). The ends were cut back, 2 bases at V and 3 bases at J, with 8 bases in the middle. This CDR3 is built from 12 residues. Germline V gene data show CDR1 as DFQATT and CDR2 as SNEGSKA (reference sequence). Here the CDR3 reads CSARTGVYEQYF. The CDR3, as DNA: TGCAGTGCTAGAACGGGGGTCTACGAGCAGTACTTC.

The genes are TRBV30 and TRBJ1-1, with 7 nucleotides matching TRBD1. Germline assignment: CDR1 GTSNPN and CDR2 SVGIG (reference sequence). The V and J ends lost 4 bases and 0 bases, in that order; junction bases with no gene match: 8. The CDR3 loop spans 15 amino acids. The CDR3 protein is CAWTGEQGMNTEAFF. DNA for the CDR3: TGTGCCTGGACCGGGGAACAGGGGATGAACACTGAAGCTTTCTTT.

This clonotype was found many times. The V call is TRBV3-1, the J call TRBJ2-5; no firm D call. The V end was cut by 2 bases, the J end by 5 bases, with 12 bases between. Per the germline V gene, CDR1 is LGHDT and CDR2 is YNNKEL (reference sequence). There are 14 residues in the CDR3. This chain's CDR3 is CASSQLDLGETQYF. DNA for the CDR3: TGTGCCAGCAGCCAATTAGACCTAGGGGAGACCCAGTACTTC.

This clonotype was observed a few times. A read error may be the cause here, since a much bigger clone is one base away. J is TRBJ1-6 and V is TRBV28; D call uncertain. The CDR3 is 18 amino acids. The germline V gene has CDR1 MDHEN and CDR2 SYDVKM. The CDR3 coding sequence is TGTGCCGGCAGTCCTCCCCTCACGCTAGCTCCCTATAATTCACCCCTCCACTTT. Translation gives CAGSPPLTLAPYNSPLHF.